This TCR beta chain derives from a study of T cell responses to AZD1222 COVID-19 vaccine. TCRdb keeps only in-frame clones here, not all; method: immunoSEQ multiplex PCR. The profile shows 130,000 to 150,000 clones, approximately 90% of them singletons. CDR1 ENHRY and CDR2 SYGVKD come from the germline V gene. This CDR3 comprises 16 residues. With 3 bases clipped from V and 0 bases from J, the junction kept 4 bases outside the gene matches. The specimen was peripheral blood, collected 28 days after the second AZD1222 dose. This chain links TRBV10-3 with TRBJ1-4; 7 positions agree with TRBD1. The sequence was collected from an adult who received the AZD1222 COVID-19 vaccine. Here the CDR3 DNA reads TGTGCCATCAGTGACAGGGGGGGCGCAACTAATGAAAAACTGTTTTTT. It is translated as CAISDRGGATNEKLFF.